This entry is about one T cell receptor (beta chain). As yet, its antigen is unknown. Germline V gene data show CDR1 as SGHNT and CDR2 as YYREEE (reference sequence). The CDR3 loop spans 14 amino acids. Germline trimming cut 3 bases from V and 4 bases from J; bases unmatched to any gene: 5. Primers for the PCR totalled 60 Vbeta and 13 Jbeta. Using immunoSEQ multiplex PCR, the repertoire was profiled, and TCRdb retains in-frame clones only, with some absent. This table has 150,000 to 200,000 clones, around 80% appearing once. These data originate in a study of cytomegalovirus exposure and HLA in healthy donors. Overall study: Earlier sequencing of 150 million to 200 million T cells yielded fewer than 140 million unique TCR beta sequences. Some 91 million unique TCRs from HLA-typed donors were held in an early release of data. General study points: A later analysis linked a missense DCLRE1C variant to TCR beta V- and J-gene trimming.

The V gene is TRBV5-4, the J gene TRBJ2-7, with 9 positions matching TRBD1. The sample taken for sequencing was PBMCs. The source of this sequence is a middle-aged woman in good health and CMV-seronegative. For the CDR3, the DNA is TGTGCCAGCAGCTCGGGGGACAGGGCTTACGAGCAGTACTTC. Translation: CASSSGDRAYEQYF. The complete variable domain, with remaining parts taken from reference TRBV5-4 and TRBJ2-7, reads ETGVTQSPTHLIKTRGQQVTLRCSSQSGHNTVSWYQQALGQGPQFIFQYYREEENGRGNFPPRFSGLQFPNYSSELNVNALELDDSALYLCASSSGDRAYEQYFGPGTRLTVT.